This T cell receptor beta chain came from a study of cytomegalovirus exposure and HLA in healthy donors. The PCR contained 60 Vbeta and 13 Jbeta primers. The method was immunoSEQ multiplex PCR; TCRdb's version includes in-frame clones alone and lacks a portion of them. Its clone listing holds 50,000 to 70,000 clones. Of note for this clone: The antigen is unknown.

These donors counted as nominally healthy when sampled, but unrecorded immune exposures were likely. CDR3 length: 15 amino acids. Germline values: CDR1 PRHDT, CDR2 FYEKMQ (reference sequence). The V gene end was trimmed by 3 bases and the J gene end by 8 bases; junction bases not matched to a gene: 4. Study-wide findings and caveats: Presence/absence analyses rested on an assumption that sequencing depth was roughly uniform across donors. In vitro checks showed that a few CMV-associated chains really do target CMV antigens. An analysis that was carried out later associated some 17,000 TCR beta sequences with HLA alleles at 0.05 false discovery rate.

V gene TRBV13 combines with J gene TRBJ2-1; 13 nucleotides align to TRBD2. This TCR came from a woman in her late teens or twenties in good health and CMV-seronegative. The sequenced material came from PBMCs. The CDR3 here is CASSLGTSGVDEQFF. CDR3 nucleotides: TGTGCCAGCAGCTTGGGGACTAGCGGGGTCGATGAGCAGTTCTTC.